The TCR beta chain under discussion was sequenced for a study of spatial heterogeneity in lung cancer. There are many counts of this clonotype. Trimming left V 0 bases short and J 2 bases short, with 5 bases between. In germline, CDR1 is MNHEY, CDR2 SMNVEV (reference sequence). The CDR3 contains 14 residues. Time point noted: blood at routine non-recurrence follow-up after resection. The library protocol tagged each TCR cDNA with a unique molecular identifier. TCRdb reprocessed the 5' RACE reads with MiXCR, giving one entry per CDR3 protein. The repertoire has 39,000 or so distinct CDR3 sequences, about 10% of them found once; the top ten carry about 15%.

This receptor was obtained from a female donor with early-stage non-small cell lung cancer. The material sequenced was PBMCs, taken at follow-up. The J gene is TRBJ1-3, the V gene TRBV27; unclear D gene. The CDR3 DNA is TGTGCCAGCAGTTTATCATACCCTGGAAACACCATATATTTT. The encoded protein is CASSLSYPGNTIYF.